This T cell receptor (beta chain) derives from a study of shared clonotypes between healthy human individuals. The donors were adults (healthy and HIV-negative) with no recent acute infections or vaccinations. Only Caucasian adults living in Nashville, Tennessee made up the donor group. Study-wide points: Relative to memory subsets, naive subsets generally showed larger estimated richness. Generation probabilities were higher for clonotypes shared across all four sorted-subset donors than for unshared ones.

Repertoires were generated with immunoSEQ multiplex PCR, while TCRdb's copy carries only in-frame clones and drops some. The sample shows about 710,000 clones, around four fifths of them seen only once. The CDR3 runs 14 residues. Germline V gives CDR1 SGHTA, CDR2 FQGNSA. As concerns this clone: Its antigen remains unidentified. One end of the junction varies from germline; a read error may be responsible.

This chain links TRBV7-2 with TRBJ2-2; 7 nucleotides line up with TRBD2. This clonotype originated in a young woman in good health. Sequencing was done on a sample of memory CD4+ T cells sorted from blood. Subset indicated: CD45RA-negative fraction. The DNA of the CDR3 is TGTGCCAGCAGCCTAAGCGGGAACTCCGGGGAGCTGTTTTTT. It specifies CASSLSGNSGELFF. Using reference TRBV7-2 and TRBJ2-2 for the parts outside the CDR3, the full variable domain is GAGVSQSPSNKVTEKGKDVELRCDPISGHTALYWYRQSLGQGLEFLIYFQGNSAPDKSGLPSDRFSAERTGGSVSTLTIQRTQQEDSAVYLCASSLSGNSGELFFGEGSRLTVL.